A single sample gave rise to the 3 T cell receptor beta chains below, sequenced in a study of blood T cell repertoires in COVID-19. Using immunoSEQ multiplex PCR, the repertoire was profiled, and TCRdb retains in-frame clones only, with some absent. This sample yields some 250,000 clones, of which 75% to 90% are seen a single time; around 25% belongs to the top ten. The specimen sequenced was peripheral blood. These receptors were taken from a man aged 40-49 years with acute or convalescent COVID-19.

CDR3 protein: CASSPVTGRSSYNEQFF. The CDR3 nucleotides are TGTGCCAGTAGCCCCGTTACGGGTCGGAGCTCCTACAATGAGCAGTTCTTC. V usage is TRBV19 and J usage is TRBJ2-1; D gene ambiguous. This CDR3 has 17 residues. CDR1 LNHDA and CDR2 SQIVND come from the germline V gene (reference sequence). Trimming pared 6 bases from V and 0 bases from J, leaving 18 bases between. Supplemented by reference TRBV19 and TRBJ2-1, the full variable domain reads DGGITQSPKYLFRKEGQNVTLSCEQNLNHDAMYWYRQDPGQGLRLIYYSQIVNDFQKGDIAEGYSVSREKKESFPLTVTSAQKNPTAFYLCASSPVTGRSSYNEQFFGPGTRLTVL.

The V gene is TRBV7-2, the J gene TRBJ2-7; 10 nucleotides align to TRBD2. The trim removed 1 base at V and 4 bases at J, leaving 7 bases unmatched. Germline CDR1 reads SGHTA; CDR2 reads FQGNSA. The CDR3 contains 16 residues. Here the CDR3 reads CASSLGASGSGYEQYF. CDR3 nucleotide sequence: TGTGCCAGCAGCTTAGGGGCTAGCGGGAGTGGTTACGAGCAGTACTTC.

This sequence joins TRBV30 and TRBJ1-2; 7 positions match TRBD1. The CDR3 loop spans 13 amino acids. Germline-derived CDR1 and CDR2 are GTSNPN and SVGIG (reference sequence). V lost 5 bases and J lost 8; bases outside the gene matches: 11. The CDR3 loop reads CAWSRTGSSGYTF. The CDR3 nucleotides read TGTGCCTGGTCCCGGACAGGATCATCCGGCTACACCTTC.